These T cell receptor beta chains were read from a single sample in a study of cytomegalovirus exposure and HLA in healthy donors. TCRdb keeps only in-frame clones here, not all; method: immunoSEQ multiplex PCR. The sample holds 150,000 or so clones, 60% to 85% seen once. The sample taken for sequencing was PBMCs. The receptors stem from a female donor in good health and CMV-seronegative. The CDR3 runs from the conserved cysteine through the conserved F or W. D genes are given only for firm matches. Clone size is not always given. Where it is, it says once, few, many or a class for expanded clones.

abundance	v_gene	j_gene	d_gene	CDR3aa	CDR3nt
-	TRBV29-1	TRBJ2-1	TRBD2	CSVEKGLAGAPEQFF	TGCAGCGTTGAAAAGGGACTAGCGGGAGCCCCCGAGCAGTTCTTC
-	TRBV5-6	TRBJ1-4	TRBD1	CASSWGQGAKEKLFF	TGTGCCAGCAGCTGGGGTCAGGGGGCGAAGGAAAAACTGTTTTTT
-	TRBV5-6	TRBJ1-2	TRBD1	CASSRGQGTHYGYTF	TGTGCCAGCAGTCGGGGACAGGGGACCCACTATGGCTACACCTTC
-	TRBV27	TRBJ2-1	TRBD2	CASSFVGSGRFSEQFF	TGTGCCAGCAGTTTCGTGGGTAGCGGGAGGTTCAGTGAGCAGTTCTTC
-	TRBV15	TRBJ2-7	-	CATSLFRETAEQYF	TGTGCCACCAGCCTCTTTCGGGAGACGGCCGAGCAGTACTTC
once	TRBV27	TRBJ2-3	TRBD1	CASSPQGLSTDTQYF	TGTGCCAGCAGTCCACAGGGGTTGTCCACAGATACGCAGTATTTT
-	TRBV29-1	TRBJ2-7	TRBD1	CSVSPGQGAAYEQYF	TGCAGCGTTTCCCCGGGACAGGGGGCAGCCTACGAGCAGTACTTC
once	TRBV9	TRBJ2-2	-	CASSGEQGGAGELFF	TGTGCCAGCAGCGGGGAACAAGGGGGGGCCGGGGAGCTGTTTTTT
-	TRBV7-3	TRBJ2-1	TRBD2	CASSTWTSGRVYNEQFF	TGTGCCAGCAGCACCTGGACTAGCGGGAGGGTCTACAATGAGCAGTTCTTC
few	TRBV4-2	TRBJ2-7	-	CACSQDSREQYF	TGTGCCTGCAGCCAAGATTCCCGCGAGCAGTACTTC
-	TRBV10-1	TRBJ2-7	-	CASSGEGDYEYERYF	TGCGCCAGCAGTGGAGAGGGGGACTACGAATATGAGCGGTACTTC
-	TRBV7-2	TRBJ2-1	TRBD2	CASSLGGSGRFSYNEQFF	TGTGCCAGCAGCTTAGGGGGTAGCGGGAGATTTTCCTACAATGAGCAGTTCTTC
-	TRBV6-1	TRBJ2-2	-	CASREGGRSTGELFF	TGTGCCAGCAGGGAGGGCGGCAGGAGCACCGGGGAGCTGTTTTTT
-	TRBV5-6	TRBJ1-2	-	CASSSPTRGYTF	TGTGCCAGCAGCTCCCCGACGCGGGGCTACACCTTC
-	TRBV5-1	TRBJ2-7	TRBD2	CASSSRLAGGHYEQYF	TGCGCCAGCAGCTCCCGACTAGCGGGGGGCCACTACGAGCAGTACTTC
-	TRBV6-1	TRBJ2-7	-	CALGGTAAYEQYF	TGTGCCCTCGGAGGGACGGCTGCCTACGAGCAGTACTTC
-	TRBV7-9	TRBJ1-1	-	CASSLAVATEAFF	TGTGCCAGCAGCTTAGCAGTGGCTACTGAAGCTTTCTTT
-	TRBV11-3	TRBJ2-1	-	CASSDEFGTGSNEQFF	TGTGCCAGCAGCGATGAATTTGGGACTGGATCCAATGAGCAGTTCTTC
-	TRBV28	TRBJ2-7	-	CASSPNGGLQSYEQYF	TGTGCCAGCAGTCCGAACGGGGGTCTCCAATCGTACGAGCAGTACTTC
once	TRBV27	TRBJ2-7	TRBD1	CASSLSRGPYEQYF	TGTGCCAGCAGTTTATCCAGGGGGCCATACGAGCAGTACTTC
-	TRBV5-6	TRBJ2-7	TRBD2	CASSWGTSGGGFGEQYF	TGTGCCAGCAGCTGGGGGACTAGCGGGGGAGGTTTTGGTGAGCAGTACTTC
-	TRBV30	TRBJ1-6	-	CAWSVQVESPLHF	TGTGCCTGGAGTGTACAGGTAGAATCGCCCCTCCACTTT
-	TRBV6-5	TRBJ2-5	TRBD2	CASSYTSGRPETQYF	TGTGCCAGCAGTTACACTAGCGGGAGGCCAGAGACCCAGTACTTC
-	TRBV9	TRBJ1-2	-	CASSVTYGGGPYGYTF	TGTGCCAGCAGCGTAACTTACGGGGGGGGACCCTATGGCTACACCTTC
many	TRBV4-2	TRBJ1-5	-	CASSQDLGNQPQHF	TGTGCCAGCAGCCAAGATCTAGGCAATCAGCCCCAGCATTTT
once	TRBV4-3	TRBJ2-7	TRBD1	CASSPGQGGYEQYF	TGCGCCAGCAGCCCTGGACAGGGTGGTTACGAGCAGTACTTC